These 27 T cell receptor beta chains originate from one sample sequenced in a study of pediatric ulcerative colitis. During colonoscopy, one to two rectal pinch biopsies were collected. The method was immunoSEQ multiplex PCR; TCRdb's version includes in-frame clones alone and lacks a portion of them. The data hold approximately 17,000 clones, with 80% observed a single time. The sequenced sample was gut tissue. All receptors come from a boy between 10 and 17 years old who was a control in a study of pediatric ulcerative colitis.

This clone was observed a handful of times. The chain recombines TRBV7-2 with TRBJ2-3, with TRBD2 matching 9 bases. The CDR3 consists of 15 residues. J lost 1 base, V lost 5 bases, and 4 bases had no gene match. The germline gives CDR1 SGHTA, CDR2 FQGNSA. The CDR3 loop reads CASSQVAGGTDTQYF. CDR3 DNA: TGTGCCAGCAGCCAAGTAGCGGGAGGCACAGATACGCAGTATTTT.

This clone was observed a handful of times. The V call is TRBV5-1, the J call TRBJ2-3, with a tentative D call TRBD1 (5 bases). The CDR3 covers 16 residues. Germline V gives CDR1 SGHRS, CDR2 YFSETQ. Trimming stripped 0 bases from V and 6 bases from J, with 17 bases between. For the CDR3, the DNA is TGCGCCAGCAGCTTGGAGGCAGGGCCCCCAGGGGATACGCAGTATTTT. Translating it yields CASSLEAGPPGDTQYF.

The CDR3 nucleotides read TGCGCCAGCAGCCTAGACAGGGTTGGCGAGCAGTACTTC. This encodes CASSLDRVGEQYF. V usage is TRBV5-1 and J usage is TRBJ2-7; 7 bases align to TRBD1. This CDR3 has 13 amino acids. J lost 6 bases, V lost 4 bases, and 7 bases had no gene match. CDR1 is SGHRS and CDR2 is YFSETQ in the germline V gene.

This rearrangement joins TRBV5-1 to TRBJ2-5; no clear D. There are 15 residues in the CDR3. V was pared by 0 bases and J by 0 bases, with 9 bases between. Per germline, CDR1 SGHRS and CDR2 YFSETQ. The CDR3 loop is CASSLVSLNQETQYF. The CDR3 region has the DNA TGCGCCAGCAGCTTGGTTTCCCTAAACCAAGAGACCCAGTACTTC.

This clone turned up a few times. The CDR3 here is CASSGDSNYGYTF. CDR3 in DNA: TGCGCCAGCAGTGGAGACAGTAACTATGGCTACACCTTC. The J gene is TRBJ1-2, the V gene TRBV10-1, with D possibly being TRBD1 (5 bases). The CDR3 is 13 residues long. Trimming stripped 4 bases from V and 1 base from J, with 7 bases between. In germline, CDR1 is WNHNN, CDR2 SYGVQD (reference sequence).

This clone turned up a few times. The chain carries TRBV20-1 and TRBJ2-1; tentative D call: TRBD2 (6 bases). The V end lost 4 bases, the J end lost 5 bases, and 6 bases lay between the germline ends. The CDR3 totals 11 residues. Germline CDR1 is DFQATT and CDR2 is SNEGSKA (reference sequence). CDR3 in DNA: TGCAGTGCTACTAGCGACAATGAGCAGTTCTTC. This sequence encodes CSATSDNEQFF.

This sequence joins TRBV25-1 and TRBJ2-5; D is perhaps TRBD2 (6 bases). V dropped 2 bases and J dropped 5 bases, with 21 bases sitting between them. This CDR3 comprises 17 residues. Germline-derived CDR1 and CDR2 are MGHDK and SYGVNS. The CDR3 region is CASSEPRRASGGETQYF. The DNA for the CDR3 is TGTGCCAGCAGTGAACCCCGGCGGGCCAGTGGGGGGGAGACCCAGTACTTC.

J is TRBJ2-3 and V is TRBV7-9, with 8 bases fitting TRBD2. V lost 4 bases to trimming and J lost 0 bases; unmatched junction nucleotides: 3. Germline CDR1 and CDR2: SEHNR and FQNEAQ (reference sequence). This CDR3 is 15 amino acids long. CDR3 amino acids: CASSYSGTSTDTQYF. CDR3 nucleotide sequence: TGTGCCAGCAGCTATAGCGGGACTAGCACAGATACGCAGTATTTT.

The CDR3 loop is CASSPIENTQYF. The CDR3 DNA follows: TGTGCCAGCAGCCCCATAGAAAATACGCAGTATTTT. The chain employs TRBV11-2 and TRBJ2-3; D ambiguous. With 5 bases removed from V and 7 bases from J, the gap between germline ends came to 10 bases. Germline values: CDR1 SGHAT, CDR2 FQNNGV. The CDR3 has 12 amino acids.

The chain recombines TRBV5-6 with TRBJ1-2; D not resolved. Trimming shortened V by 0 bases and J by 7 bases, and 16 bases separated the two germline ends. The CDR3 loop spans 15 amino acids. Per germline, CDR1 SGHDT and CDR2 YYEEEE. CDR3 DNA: TGTGCCAGCAGCTTGGAGGCAGCACGGGCCTCTGGCTACACCTTC. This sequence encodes CASSLEAARASGYTF.

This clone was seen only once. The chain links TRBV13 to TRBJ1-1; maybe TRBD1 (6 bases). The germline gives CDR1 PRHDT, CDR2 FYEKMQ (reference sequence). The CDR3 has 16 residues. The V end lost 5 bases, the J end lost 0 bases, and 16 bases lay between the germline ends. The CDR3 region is CASSVDSMVLNTEAFF. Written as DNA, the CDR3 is TGTGCCAGCAGCGTGGACAGTATGGTATTGAACACTGAAGCTTTCTTT. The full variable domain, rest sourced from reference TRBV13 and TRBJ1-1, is AAGVIQSPRHLIKEKRETATLKCYPIPRHDTVYWYQQGPGQDPQFLISFYEKMQSDKGSIPDRFSAQQFSDYHSELNMSSLELGDSALYFCASSVDSMVLNTEAFFGQGTRLTVV.

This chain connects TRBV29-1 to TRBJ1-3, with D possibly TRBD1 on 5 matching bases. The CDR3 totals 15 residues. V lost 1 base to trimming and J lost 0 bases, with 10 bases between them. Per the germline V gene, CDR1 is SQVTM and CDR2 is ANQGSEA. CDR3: CSVEVGGPSGNTIYF. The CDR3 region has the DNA TGCAGCGTTGAAGTTGGGGGTCCCTCTGGAAACACCATATATTTT. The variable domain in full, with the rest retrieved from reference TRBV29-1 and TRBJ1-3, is SAVISQKPSRDICQRGTSLTIQCQVDSQVTMMFWYRQQPGQSLTLIATANQGSEATYESGFVIDKFPISRPNLTFSTLTVSNMSPEDSSIYLCSVEVGGPSGNTIYFGEGSWLTVV.

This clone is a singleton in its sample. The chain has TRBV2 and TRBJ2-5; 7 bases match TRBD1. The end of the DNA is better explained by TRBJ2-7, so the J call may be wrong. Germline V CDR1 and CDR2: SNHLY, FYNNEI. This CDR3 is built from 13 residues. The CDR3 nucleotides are TGTGCCAGCAGCCCTGACAGGGCTTACGAGCAGTACTTC. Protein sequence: CASSPDRAYEQYF.

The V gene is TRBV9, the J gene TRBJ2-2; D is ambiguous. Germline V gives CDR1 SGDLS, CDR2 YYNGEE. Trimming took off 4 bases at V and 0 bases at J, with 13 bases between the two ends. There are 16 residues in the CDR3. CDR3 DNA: TGTGCCAGCAGCAAGGTCCCCCTCCCGAACACCGGGGAGCTGTTTTTT. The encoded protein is CASSKVPLPNTGELFF.

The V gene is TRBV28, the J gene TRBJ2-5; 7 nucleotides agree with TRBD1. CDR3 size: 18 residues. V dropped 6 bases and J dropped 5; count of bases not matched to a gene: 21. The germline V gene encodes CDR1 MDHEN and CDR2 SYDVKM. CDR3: CASRPPAGDSGGSETQYF. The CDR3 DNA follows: TGTGCCAGCAGACCCCCGGCCGGGGACAGTGGGGGTTCTGAGACCCAGTACTTC. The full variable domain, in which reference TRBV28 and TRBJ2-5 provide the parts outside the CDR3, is DVKVTQSSRYLVKRTGEKVFLECVQDMDHENMFWYRQDPGLGLRLIYFSYDVKMKEKGDIPEGYSVSREKKERFSLILESASTNQTSMYLCASRPPAGDSGGSETQYFGPGTRLLVL.

This chain's CDR3 is CASSLSWDTEAFF. The CDR3 region has the DNA TGTGCCAGCAGCTTGTCTTGGGACACTGAAGCTTTCTTT. The gene calls are TRBV5-6 and TRBJ1-1; unclear D gene. Trimming took 1 base from V and 3 from J, leaving 7 bases between them. The CDR3 has 13 amino acids. The germline V gene has CDR1 SGHDT and CDR2 YYEEEE.

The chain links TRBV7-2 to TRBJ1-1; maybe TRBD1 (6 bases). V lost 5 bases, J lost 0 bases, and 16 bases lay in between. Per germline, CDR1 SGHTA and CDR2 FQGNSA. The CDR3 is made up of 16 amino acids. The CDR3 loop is CASSPHRVGMNTEAFF. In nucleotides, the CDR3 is TGTGCCAGCAGCCCACACAGGGTAGGGATGAACACTGAAGCTTTCTTT.

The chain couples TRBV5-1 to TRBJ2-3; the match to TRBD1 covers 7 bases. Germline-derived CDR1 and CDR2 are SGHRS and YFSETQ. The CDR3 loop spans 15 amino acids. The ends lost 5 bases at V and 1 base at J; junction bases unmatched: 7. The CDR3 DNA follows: TGCGCCAGCAGTGACGGACAGGAGGGCACAGATACGCAGTATTTT. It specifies CASSDGQEGTDTQYF.

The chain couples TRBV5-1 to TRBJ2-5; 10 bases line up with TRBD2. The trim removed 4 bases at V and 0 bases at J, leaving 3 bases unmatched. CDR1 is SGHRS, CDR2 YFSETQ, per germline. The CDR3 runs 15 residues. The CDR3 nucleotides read TGCGCCAGCAGCCCGACTAGCGGGCACCAAGAGACCCAGTACTTC. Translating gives CASSPTSGHQETQYF.

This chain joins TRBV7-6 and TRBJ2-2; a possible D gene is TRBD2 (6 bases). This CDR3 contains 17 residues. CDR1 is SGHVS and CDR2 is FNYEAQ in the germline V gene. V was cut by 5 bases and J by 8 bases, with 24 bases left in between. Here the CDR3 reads CASSTLPLRGMRGELFF. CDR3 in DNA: TGTGCCAGCAGCACCCTACCTCTCCGGGGGATGCGGGGGGAGCTGTTTTTT.

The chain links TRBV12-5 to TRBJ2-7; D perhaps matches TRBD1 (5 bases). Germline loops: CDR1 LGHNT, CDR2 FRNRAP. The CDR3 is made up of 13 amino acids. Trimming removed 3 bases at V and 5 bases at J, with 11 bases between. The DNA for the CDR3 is TGTGCTAGTGGTTTAGGAACAGGAAACGAGCAGTACTTC. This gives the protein CASGLGTGNEQYF.

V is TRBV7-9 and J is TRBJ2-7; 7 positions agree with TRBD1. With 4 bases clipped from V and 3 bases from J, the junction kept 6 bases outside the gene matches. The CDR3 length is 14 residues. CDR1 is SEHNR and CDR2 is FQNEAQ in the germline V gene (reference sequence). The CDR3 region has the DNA TGTGCCAGCAGCTCGACAGGGTATAGCTACGAGCAGTACTTC. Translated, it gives CASSSTGYSYEQYF.

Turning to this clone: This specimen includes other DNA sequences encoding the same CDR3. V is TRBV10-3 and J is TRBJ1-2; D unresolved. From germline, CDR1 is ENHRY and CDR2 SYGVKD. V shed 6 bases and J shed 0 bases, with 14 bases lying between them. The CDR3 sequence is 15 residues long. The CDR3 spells CAISETDPANYGYTF. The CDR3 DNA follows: TGTGCCATCAGCGAAACGGACCCAGCTAACTATGGCTACACCTTC.

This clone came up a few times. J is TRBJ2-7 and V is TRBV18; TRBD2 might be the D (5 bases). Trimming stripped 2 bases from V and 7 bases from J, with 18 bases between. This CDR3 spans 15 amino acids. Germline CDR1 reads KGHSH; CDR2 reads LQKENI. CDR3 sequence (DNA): TGTGCCAGCTCACCAATATCAGGTATCGAGGGTGAGCAGTACTTC. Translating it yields CASSPISGIEGEQYF.

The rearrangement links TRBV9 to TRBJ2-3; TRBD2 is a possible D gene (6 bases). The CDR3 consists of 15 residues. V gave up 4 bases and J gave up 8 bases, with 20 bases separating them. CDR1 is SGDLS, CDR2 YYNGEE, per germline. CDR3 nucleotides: TGTGCCAGCAGCACCCAAAGTAGCGGCTTGGGTACGCAGTATTTT. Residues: CASSTQSSGLGTQYF.

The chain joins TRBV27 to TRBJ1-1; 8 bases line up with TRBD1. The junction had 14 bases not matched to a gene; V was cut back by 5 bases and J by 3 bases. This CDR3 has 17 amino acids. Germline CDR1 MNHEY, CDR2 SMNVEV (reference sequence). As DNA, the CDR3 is TGTGCCAGCAGTACATCCGGGACAGGTATTATTCACACTGAAGCTTTCTTT. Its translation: CASSTSGTGIIHTEAFF.

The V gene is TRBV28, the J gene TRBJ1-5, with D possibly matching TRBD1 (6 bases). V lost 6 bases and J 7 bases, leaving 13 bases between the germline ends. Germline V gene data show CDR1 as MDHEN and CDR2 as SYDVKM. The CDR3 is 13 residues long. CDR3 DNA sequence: TGTGCCAGCAGATCCAGGGGTTGGCAGCCCCAGCATTTT. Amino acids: CASRSRGWQPQHF.